The source of this TCR beta chain is a study of blood T cell repertoires in COVID-19. Study information: The United States, Italy and Spain provided the acute and convalescent COVID-19 samples.

In the original analysis: It was from reference gene primer amplification that nucleated cell counts were estimated. Measured with immunoSEQ multiplex PCR; TCRdb has only the in-frame clones, and not every one. That table is the source of V, J and clone size, and D and trimming were worked out from the DNA. The data show a few hundred thousand clones, with roughly 84% seen just once and roughly 3% held by the top ten. The sample holds a few counts of this clone. The clonotype comes from a woman aged 18-29 years with acute or convalescent COVID-19. The sample consisted of peripheral blood.

The CDR3 sequence: CAWAPTGGSNYGYTF. The CDR3 nucleotides read TGTGCCTGGGCCCCGACAGGGGGGTCGAACTATGGCTACACCTTC. The J gene is TRBJ1-2, the V gene TRBV30, with 9 bases matching TRBD1. Unmatched junction bases numbered 9, after V lost 5 bases and J lost 2 bases. Germline lookup yields CDR1 GTSNPN and CDR2 SVGIG (reference sequence). The CDR3 is 15 residues long.